One and the same sample provided the 16 T cell receptor beta chains below, sequenced in a study of siplizumab effects on memory and regulatory T cells. Method: immunoSEQ multiplex PCR; TCRdb's copy keeps in-frame clones and lacks some. The sample comprises around 99,000 clones, 90% to 95% of which are singletons, and around 0.73% rests with the top ten. The sample consisted of Tregs sorted from blood. The source is a human donor in good health.

V and J are TRBV29-1 and TRBJ2-7, with a possible D match to TRBD2 (6 bases). The CDR3 totals 13 residues. Germline assignment: CDR1 SQVTM and CDR2 ANQGSEA. The V end lost 6 bases, the J end lost 6 bases, and 18 bases lay between the germline ends. CDR3 nucleotide sequence: TGCAGCGTCAGAGGACAACAAGCGGGCGAGCAGTACTTC. This encodes CSVRGQQAGEQYF.

The chain employs TRBV7-2 and TRBJ1-2, with D unclear. V was clipped by 5 bases and J by 13 bases, with 14 bases between them. CDR1 is SGHTA, CDR2 FQGNSA, per germline. The CDR3 has 11 amino acids. The CDR3 region is CASSPDLHLTF. The CDR3 coding sequence is TGTGCCAGCAGCCCCGATCTTCACCTCACCTTC. The complete variable domain, with remaining parts taken from reference TRBV7-2 and TRBJ1-2, reads GAGVSQSPSNKVTEKGKDVELRCDPISGHTALYWYRQSLGQGLEFLIYFQGNSAPDKSGLPSDRFSAERTGGSVSTLTIQRTQQEDSAVYLCASSPDLHLTFGSGTRLTVV.

V usage is TRBV11-3 and J usage is TRBJ1-1, with D unclear. Germline V gene data show CDR1 as SGHNT and CDR2 as YENEEA. Between the trimmed V and J ends, which lost 2 bases and 1 base, there was a span of 5 bases. CDR3 length: 13 residues. The CDR3, as DNA: TGTGCCAGCAGCTTAAACGAGAACACTGAAGCTTTCTTT. This translates into CASSLNENTEAFF.

CDR3 sequence: CASSEPRSSGGSGYTF. For the CDR3, the DNA is TGTGCCAGCAGTGAGCCCCGCTCGTCGGGGGGCAGTGGCTACACCTTC. The chain employs TRBV6-1 and TRBJ1-2; maybe TRBD1 (6 bases). Trimming took 3 bases from V and 7 from J, leaving 21 bases between them. CDR3 length equals 16 residues. Germline CDR1 reads MNHNS; CDR2 reads SASEGT.

This rearrangement joins TRBV5-1 to TRBJ2-1, with D unresolved. V lost 0 bases and J lost 9, with 13 bases in between. CDR1 SGHRS and CDR2 YFSETQ come from the germline V gene. There are 14 residues in the CDR3. In DNA, the CDR3 is TGCGCCAGCAGCTTGGAGGCCACCCTGGGTGAGCAGTTCTTC. Amino acid sequence: CASSLEATLGEQFF.

The rearrangement links TRBV7-9 to TRBJ1-2, with unresolved D. The V and J ends lost 3 bases and 1 base respectively, with 12 bases between them. The CDR3 runs to 15 residues. Germline CDR1 SEHNR, CDR2 FQNEAQ (reference sequence). CDR3 nucleotides: TGTGCCAGCAGCTTCTCAGCGGGCGTTAACTATGGCTACACCTTC. This encodes CASSFSAGVNYGYTF.

V is TRBV6-5 and J is TRBJ2-7; D assignment may be TRBD1 or TRBD2 (7 bases each). The germline V and J ends were trimmed by 9 bases and 9 bases, with 15 bases remaining between them. The CDR3 spans 11 residues. The germline gives CDR1 MNHEY, CDR2 SVGAGI. In DNA, the CDR3 is TGTGCCAGTTCCCAGGGGGGGACGCAGTACTTC. It yields the protein CASSQGGTQYF.

The chain links TRBV10-3 to TRBJ1-2; 7 bases match TRBD1. J lost 2 bases, V lost 0 bases, and 3 bases had no gene match. Germline V lookup: CDR1 ENHRY, CDR2 SYGVKD. This CDR3 is built from 15 residues. The CDR3 DNA sequence: TGTGCCATCAGTGAGTCGCAGACAGGGAACTATGGCTACACCTTC. It translates to CAISESQTGNYGYTF.

The chain joins TRBV5-1 to TRBJ1-5; 9 nucleotides match TRBD1. The V gene's germline CDR1 is SGHRS and CDR2 YFSETQ. With 5 bases clipped from V and 5 bases from J, the junction kept 5 bases outside the gene matches. CDR3 length: 14 residues. In DNA form, the CDR3 reads TGCGCCAGCAGTATGGGACAGGGCCATCAGCCCCAGCATTTT. Encoded protein: CASSMGQGHQPQHF.

The chain employs TRBV5-1 and TRBJ1-2; unclear D gene. Germline V CDR1 and CDR2: SGHRS, YFSETQ. The CDR3 contains 14 residues. V shed 7 bases and J shed 2 bases, with 15 bases lying between them. CDR3: CASSPEGLNYGYTF. The CDR3 coding sequence is TGCGCCAGCTCCCCGGAAGGTTTGAACTATGGCTACACCTTC.

The gene calls are TRBV7-3 and TRBJ2-1; D not resolved. The CDR3 loop spans 14 amino acids. Germline CDR1 is SGHTA and CDR2 is FQGTGA. Trimming cost V 3 bases and J 0 bases, with 6 bases left between them. DNA of the CDR3: TGTGCCAGCAGCTTTGACCGCTCCTACAATGAGCAGTTCTTC. Protein: CASSFDRSYNEQFF.

V and J are TRBV6-5 and TRBJ1-1; unclear D gene. V was clipped by 7 bases and J by 4 bases, with 13 bases between them. The CDR3 length is 13 residues. Looked up from germline, CDR1 is MNHEY and CDR2 is SVGAGI. The CDR3 protein is CASTKPGTTEAFF. As DNA, the CDR3 is TGTGCCAGCACTAAACCCGGCACCACTGAAGCTTTCTTT.

This chain links TRBV29-1 with TRBJ2-5; D gene uncertain. Trimming removed 4 bases at V and 5 bases at J, with 17 bases between. Germline assignment: CDR1 SQVTM and CDR2 ANQGSEA. The CDR3 consists of 14 residues. CDR3 in DNA: TGCAGCGTTGCGACACTCGGTCAGTGGGAGACCCAGTACTTC. Translating it yields CSVATLGQWETQYF.

This clone was observed a single time. The chain joins TRBV7-6 to TRBJ1-1; TRBD1 might be the D (6 bases). V lost 1 base and J lost 0, with 6 bases in between. The CDR3 covers 14 residues. Germline V gene lookup returns CDR1 SGHVS and CDR2 FNYEAQ. CDR3 bases: TGTGCCAGCAGCTTAGGACAGGTGAACACTGAAGCTTTCTTT. Amino acids: CASSLGQVNTEAFF. The full variable domain, rest sourced from reference TRBV7-6 and TRBJ1-1, is GAGVSQSPRYKVTKRGQDVALRCDPISGHVSLYWYRQALGQGPEFLTYFNYEAQQDKSGLPNDRFSAERPEGSISTLTIQRTEQRDSAMYRCASSLGQVNTEAFFGQGTRLTVV.

The chain links TRBV6-6 to TRBJ1-4; D not resolved. The CDR3 spans 14 residues. Trimming cost V 6 bases and J 3 bases, with 11 bases left between them. CDR1 is MNHNY, CDR2 SVGAGI, per germline (reference sequence). CDR3 sequence (DNA): TGTGCCAGCAGGGAAACTGCCTCTAATGAAAAACTGTTTTTT. This encodes CASRETASNEKLFF.

The chain recombines TRBV5-1 with TRBJ2-1, with TRBD1 matching 7 bases. This CDR3 has 13 residues. Germline trimming cut 4 bases from V and 10 bases from J; bases unmatched to any gene: 8. Germline CDR1 is SGHRS and CDR2 is YFSETQ. For the CDR3, the DNA is TGCGCCAGCAGCCCAGAACAGGGGAGAGAGCAGTTCTTC. Protein product: CASSPEQGREQFF.